Below are 26 T cell receptor beta chains sequenced from a single sample in a study of T-cell reconstitution after alpha-beta-depleted transplantation in children. Preparation of the TCRbeta library was carried out with unique molecular identifiers. TCRdb ran MiXCR on the PCR reads and lists one entry per CDR3 protein. The data contain 300,000 to 400,000 distinct CDR3 sequences, under 20% of them singletons. This specimen consisted of PBMCs, mostly from graft donor cells, obtained 360 days after TCRalphabeta/CD19-depleted stem cell transplant. The receptors here all came from a male patient between 2 and 10 years old who had a stem cell transplant for acute lymphoblastic leukemia, so the T cells may come from the graft donor.

The sample holds a few counts of this clonotype. The gene calls are TRBV28 and TRBJ1-1; no definite D call. Trimming stripped 3 bases from V and 0 bases from J, with 23 bases between. The CDR3 length is 19 residues. Per the germline V gene, CDR1 is MDHEN and CDR2 is SYDVKM. Here the CDR3 DNA reads TGTGCCAGCAGTTTGGAGACCGTTACGCGCCTGAGGGTGAACACTGAAGCTTTCTTT. Its translation: CASSLETVTRLRVNTEAFF.

This chain links TRBV4-2 with TRBJ2-7, with D possibly TRBD1 on 7 matching bases. Germline V gene sequence: CDR1 LGHNA, CDR2 YNFKEQ. The CDR3 loop spans 14 amino acids. V shed 3 bases and J shed 4 bases, with 13 bases lying between them. As DNA, the CDR3 is TGTGCCAGCAGCCACGGACAGGAGGGTTACGAGCAGTACTTC. Translation: CASSHGQEGYEQYF.

This sequence joins TRBV20-1 and TRBJ2-3; possible D gene TRBD2, 5 bases. Germline lookup yields CDR1 DFQATT and CDR2 SNEGSKA (reference sequence). V dropped 0 bases and J dropped 2 bases, with 15 bases sitting between them. This CDR3 is built from 16 residues. CDR3: CSARDTTTSSTDTQYF. CDR3 nucleotides: TGCAGTGCTAGAGATACGACTACCTCTTCCACAGATACGCAGTATTTT.

The chain joins TRBV4-2 to TRBJ2-2, with D perhaps matching TRBD2 (5 bases). V shed 4 bases and J shed 7 bases, with 16 bases lying between them. This CDR3 has 15 amino acids. Germline V gene lookup returns CDR1 LGHNA and CDR2 YNFKEQ. CDR3 in DNA: TGTGCCAGCAGCCCCCTCGGAGGAGGAAGCGGGGAGCTGTTTTTT. It specifies CASSPLGGGSGELFF.

This clonotype has just a few counts. The chain joins TRBV29-1 to TRBJ2-7, with D possibly being TRBD2 (5 bases). Germline assignment: CDR1 SQVTM and CDR2 ANQGSEA. Trimming stripped 3 bases from V and 2 bases from J, with 14 bases between. The CDR3 runs 14 residues. The CDR3 here is CSVDPTGEAYEQYF. CDR3 nucleotide sequence: TGCAGCGTTGATCCAACCGGGGAAGCCTACGAGCAGTACTTC.

This chain connects TRBV10-3 to TRBJ2-3; D may match TRBD1 or TRBD2 (5 bases each). CDR3 length: 15 residues. CDR1 ENHRY and CDR2 SYGVKD come from the germline V gene. The V and J ends lost 4 bases and 1 base respectively, with 12 bases between them. CDR3 protein: CAISGGQGGTDTQYF. The CDR3 bases are TGTGCCATCAGTGGGGGCCAGGGAGGCACAGATACGCAGTATTTT.

The chain carries TRBV2 and TRBJ2-5, with D hard to call. This CDR3 is built from 12 residues. V shed 7 bases and J shed 1 base, with 7 bases lying between them. Germline CDR1 reads SNHLY; CDR2 reads FYNNEI. In DNA form, the CDR3 reads TGTGCCAGCACGTTCGCCCAAGAGACCCAGTACTTC. Its translation: CASTFAQETQYF.

This clonotype occurred a few times. J is TRBJ2-3 and V is TRBV5-1; possibly TRBD2 for D (6 bases). Trimming shortened V by 3 bases and J by 2 bases, and 10 bases separated the two germline ends. The CDR3 runs 14 residues. The V gene's germline CDR1 is SGHRS and CDR2 YFSETQ. CDR3 region: CASSSERATDTQYF. In DNA, the CDR3 is TGCGCCAGCAGCTCGGAGCGGGCCACAGATACGCAGTATTTT.

This clonotype came up many times. The chain recombines TRBV29-1 with TRBJ2-7; 7 nucleotides line up with TRBD1. The CDR3 sequence is 14 residues long. Trimming removed 0 bases from V and 1 base from J; junction bases left unmatched: 3. Germline V CDR1 and CDR2: SQVTM, ANQGSEA. DNA for the CDR3: TGCAGCGTTGAAGACAAGGACAGGTCCTACGAGCAGTACTTC. It encodes CSVEDKDRSYEQYF.

In its sample, this clonotype was seen a few times. J is TRBJ2-3 and V is TRBV7-9; 8 nucleotides match TRBD2. J gave up 2 bases and V 3 bases, and 10 bases lay outside the gene matches. Germline V gene sequence: CDR1 SEHNR, CDR2 FQNEAQ (reference sequence). The CDR3 runs to 17 residues. The CDR3 sequence is CASSFVNVGRDTDTQYF. The CDR3 coding sequence is TGTGCCAGCAGCTTCGTTAACGTCGGGAGGGACACAGATACGCAGTATTTT.

This clonotype has just a few counts. The chain uses TRBV7-9 and TRBJ2-1; D unresolved. The V and J ends lost 2 bases and 5 bases respectively, with 16 bases between them. This CDR3 spans 16 amino acids. CDR1 SEHNR and CDR2 FQNEAQ come from the germline V gene (reference sequence). The CDR3 spells CASSLSRRSNNNEQFF. The CDR3 coding sequence is TGTGCCAGCAGCTTATCTCGACGAAGTAATAACAATGAGCAGTTCTTC.

This clonotype appeared a few times. The CDR3 DNA follows: TGTGCCAGCAGTTGGGGAGGGACGATTGGCGAGCAGTACTTC. This translates into CASSWGGTIGEQYF. V gene TRBV28 combines with J gene TRBJ2-7, with 7 bases fitting TRBD2. Germline V gene sequence: CDR1 MDHEN, CDR2 SYDVKM. The CDR3 is 14 residues long. J lost 6 bases, V lost 4 bases, and 9 bases had no gene match.

The sample holds many counts of this clonotype. The chain links TRBV12-3 or TRBV12-4 to TRBJ2-6; D is ambiguous. This CDR3 spans 15 amino acids. Trimming took 5 bases from V and 0 from J, leaving 8 bases between them. CDR3 coding DNA: TGTGCCAGCAGTCTTGAGGTCTCTGGGGCCAACGTCCTGACTTTC. This sequence encodes CASSLEVSGANVLTF.

This clonotype appeared a few times. This chain links TRBV20-1 with TRBJ2-3, with D tentatively TRBD2 (5 bases). The length of the CDR3 is 12 residues. Trimming cost V 3 bases and J 4 bases, with 8 bases left between them. Germline loops: CDR1 DFQATT, CDR2 SNEGSKA (reference sequence). CDR3 coding DNA: TGCAGTGCTAGCGGGATTCCAGATACGCAGTATTTT. The encoded protein is CSASGIPDTQYF.

The chain combines TRBV11-2 with TRBJ2-1; D is uncertain. Germline CDR1 reads SGHAT; CDR2 reads FQNNGV. This CDR3 has 13 amino acids. Trimming took 6 bases from V and 3 from J, leaving 9 bases between them. The CDR3 nucleotides are TGTGCCAGCAGGCATTCGAACTACAATGAGCAGTTCTTC. This codes for CASRHSNYNEQFF.

A few counts support this clonotype. V and J are TRBV10-2 and TRBJ1-1, with a possible D match to TRBD1 (5 bases). The CDR3 extends over 14 amino acids. V lost 4 bases, J lost 1 base, and 10 bases lay in between. The V gene's germline CDR1 is WSHSY and CDR2 SAAADI. The CDR3, as DNA: TGCGCCAGCAGTGGGTACAGGCGGAACACTGAAGCTTTCTTT. It yields the protein CASSGYRRNTEAFF.

The J gene is TRBJ1-5, the V gene TRBV12-5, with D hard to call. The CDR3 totals 13 residues. With 3 bases removed from V and 1 base from J, the gap between germline ends came to 4 bases. The germline V gene encodes CDR1 LGHNT and CDR2 FRNRAP. CDR3 amino acids: CASGFVSNQPQHF. The CDR3 DNA reads as TGTGCTAGTGGTTTTGTGAGCAATCAGCCCCAGCATTTT.

The chain carries TRBV11-3 and TRBJ2-3; 11 bases line up with TRBD2. The ends lost 6 bases at V and 2 bases at J; junction bases unmatched: 1. The CDR3 has 14 amino acids. Germline values: CDR1 SGHNT, CDR2 YENEEA. The CDR3: CASRLAGDTDTQYF. The CDR3 coding sequence is TGTGCCAGCAGACTAGCGGGAGACACAGATACGCAGTATTTT.

This clonotype has a handful of counts. The chain carries TRBV29-1 and TRBJ2-5; D is unclear. The CDR3 covers 10 residues. V lost 8 bases to trimming and J lost 5 bases, with 9 bases between them. Germline lookup yields CDR1 SQVTM and CDR2 ANQGSEA. This CDR3 is CSFLVETQYF. The DNA of the CDR3 is TGCAGCTTCCTGGTGGAGACCCAGTACTTC.

This clonotype was counted many times. V gene TRBV20-1 combines with J gene TRBJ1-2; D call uncertain. The CDR3 is 16 amino acids. V lost 1 base and J 0 bases, leaving 15 bases between the germline ends. Germline V gene sequence: CDR1 DFQATT, CDR2 SNEGSKA (reference sequence). The CDR3 DNA is TGCAGTGCTAGAGGGATAGGACTGCTATCTAACTATGGCTACACCTTC. This sequence encodes CSARGIGLLSNYGYTF.

The sample holds many counts of this clonotype. The rearrangement joins TRBV7-3 to TRBJ2-5; no definite D call. The germline V and J ends were trimmed by 3 bases and 2 bases, with 10 bases remaining between them. This CDR3 is 14 amino acids long. Germline values: CDR1 SGHTA, CDR2 FQGTGA. The CDR3 protein is CASSLSGPQETQYF. The CDR3 bases are TGTGCCAGCAGCTTGTCTGGACCTCAAGAGACCCAGTACTTC.

Turning to this clonotype: One end of the junction varies from germline; a read error may be responsible. The V call is TRBV7-9, the J call TRBJ2-4; 9 bases are a match to TRBD1. The CDR3 spans 13 residues. Germline CDR1 SEHNR, CDR2 FQNEAQ (reference sequence). Written as DNA, the CDR3 is TGTGCCAGCAGCTTAACTCGGGACAGGGCCAAATTCTTC. Residues: CASSLTRDRAKFF.

The chain has TRBV18 and TRBJ2-5; D remains unclear. The CDR3 is 12 residues long. Deletions cut 6 bases from V and 3 bases from J, with 8 bases between. Germline values: CDR1 KGHSH, CDR2 LQKENI. CDR3 coding DNA: TGTGCCAGCTCGTCTCAGAAAGAGACCCAGTACTTC. This translates into CASSSQKETQYF.

V usage is TRBV6-4 and J usage is TRBJ2-7; 10 nucleotides agree with TRBD2. The V segment lost 4 bases and the J segment 0 bases; nucleotides outside the gene matches: 18. The CDR3 runs to 20 residues. Germline-derived CDR1 and CDR2 are MRHNA and SNTAGT. The CDR3 region is CASSGLAGDSLGKPSYEQYF. The DNA for the CDR3 is TGTGCCAGCAGTGGACTAGCGGGCGACTCCCTCGGGAAGCCCTCCTACGAGCAGTACTTC.

This clonotype occurred many times. V is TRBV10-3 and J is TRBJ2-7, with TRBD1 matching 7 bases. The CDR3 has 14 amino acids. Trimming took 0 bases from V and 3 from J; bases not matched to a gene: 2. From germline, CDR1 is ENHRY and CDR2 SYGVKD. The CDR3 reads CAISESDRYYEQYF. DNA for the CDR3: TGTGCCATCAGTGAGTCGGACAGGTACTACGAGCAGTACTTC.

The rearrangement uses TRBV20-1 and TRBJ2-7, with a tentative D call TRBD1 (5 bases). Trimming took 4 bases from V and 2 from J, leaving 15 bases between them. CDR1 is DFQATT and CDR2 is SNEGSKA in the germline V gene (reference sequence). CDR3 length equals 14 residues. The CDR3 bases are TGCAGTGCTACCCCGTCCGACAGTACCTACGAGCAGTACTTC. Its translation is CSATPSDSTYEQYF.